This TCR beta chain appears in the sequencing data of a study of a mutant IDH1 vaccine in newly diagnosed glioma. Study details: Across weeks 1, 3, 5, 7, 11, 15, 19 and 23, patients received a vaccination each time, eight in all. Either 4-6 weeks after radiotherapy alone or alongside temozolomide, vaccination was begun.

Sequencing used immunoSEQ multiplex PCR; TCRdb keeps in-frame clones, though not all of them. Found here are about 40,000 clones, approximately 90% of them singletons; the top ten hold 2.6%. The V gene lost 8 bases and the J gene lost 0 bases, with 17 bases spanning the gap. This CDR3 has 16 amino acids. CDR1 is MDHEN, CDR2 SYDVKM, per germline. Time point defined: week 5, during vaccination. Vaccination comprised doses that each held 300 ug of mutant IDH1 20-mer peptide, plus topical imiquimod. Donors' newly diagnosed IDH1-mutant WHO grade 3 or 4 astrocytomas lacked nuclear ATRX. Study findings and constraints: Of all patients, 85% to 95% showed vaccine-induced immune responses.

As to this clone: As yet, its antigen is unknown.

Sequencing was performed on PBMCs, taken from a glioma patient whose treatment included an IDH1 peptide vaccine. This chain uses TRBV28 with TRBJ1-3; D may be TRBD1 (6 bases). The clonotype comes from a man aged 45-65 years with glioma. DNA for the CDR3: TGTGCCAGCGGGAAAGACTTGACAGGCTCTGGAAACACCATATATTTT. Protein sequence: CASGKDLTGSGNTIYF.